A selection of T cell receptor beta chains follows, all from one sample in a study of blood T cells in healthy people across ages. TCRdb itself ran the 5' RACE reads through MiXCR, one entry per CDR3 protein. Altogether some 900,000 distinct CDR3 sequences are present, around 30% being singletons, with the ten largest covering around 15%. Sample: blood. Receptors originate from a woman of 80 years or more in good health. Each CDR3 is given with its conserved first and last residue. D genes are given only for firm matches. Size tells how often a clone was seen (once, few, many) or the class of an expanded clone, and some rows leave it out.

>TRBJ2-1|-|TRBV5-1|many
CASSPDTSSYNEQFF
TGCGCCAGCAGCCCGGACACGAGCTCCTACAATGAGCAGTTCTTC
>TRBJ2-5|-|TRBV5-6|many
CASSLARKGARYQETQYF
TGTGCCAGCAGCTTGGCCCGGAAAGGGGCCAGGTACCAAGAGACCCAGTACTTC
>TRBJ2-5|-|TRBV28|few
CASSSGYRGTQYF
TGTGCCAGCAGCTCGGGATACCGAGGGACCCAGTACTTC
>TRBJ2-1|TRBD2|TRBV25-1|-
CASSRGASGRGGAYNEQFF
TGTGCCAGCAGTCGGGGAGCTAGCGGGAGAGGGGGGGCTTACAATGAGCAGTTCTTC
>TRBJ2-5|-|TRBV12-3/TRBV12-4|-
CASSLAPWAGDQETQYF
TGTGCCAGCAGTTTAGCGCCTTGGGCAGGGGACCAAGAGACCCAGTACTTC
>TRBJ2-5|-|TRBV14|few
CANAVKVSITDRRTQETQYF
TGTGCCAACGCGGTCAAGGTATCAATTACGGACCGACGGACCCAAGAGACCCAGTACTTC
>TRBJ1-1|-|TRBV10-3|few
CAISGTGPWVEAFF
TGTGCCATCAGTGGTACAGGGCCGTGGGTTGAAGCTTTCTTT
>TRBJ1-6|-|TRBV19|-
CASSISWKNSPLHF
TGTGCCAGTAGTATTTCATGGAAAAATTCACCCCTCCACTTT
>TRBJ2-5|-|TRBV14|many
CASSQVAHPQETQYF
TGTGCCAGCAGCCAAGTGGCGCATCCCCAAGAGACCCAGTACTTC
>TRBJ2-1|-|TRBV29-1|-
CSVVLTQVGIINEQFF
TGCAGCGTTGTTCTGACCCAAGTGGGCATTATAAATGAGCAGTTCTTC
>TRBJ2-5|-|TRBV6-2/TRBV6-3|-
CASSHPNEQVETQYF
TGTGCCAGCAGTCATCCGAACGAGCAGGTAGAGACCCAGTACTTC
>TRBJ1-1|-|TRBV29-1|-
CSARPRDFNTEAFF
TGCAGCGCTCGCCCGAGGGACTTTAACACTGAAGCTTTCTTT
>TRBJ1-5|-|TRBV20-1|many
CSVIGQTNQPQHF
TGCAGTGTTATCGGACAGACCAATCAGCCCCAGCATTTT
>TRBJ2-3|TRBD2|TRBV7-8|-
CASSLGSSGRTDTQYF
TGTGCCAGCAGCTTAGGCTCTAGCGGTCGCACAGATACGCAGTATTTT
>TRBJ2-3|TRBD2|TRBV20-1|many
CSASGSGATDTQYF
TGCAGTGCTAGTGGTAGCGGGGCTACAGATACGCAGTATTTT
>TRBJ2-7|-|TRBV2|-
CASWLDTSYEQYF
TGTGCCAGTTGGCTGGACACCTCCTACGAGCAGTACTTC
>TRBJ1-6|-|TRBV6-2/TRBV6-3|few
CASSGLGRFGSPLHF
TGTGCCAGCAGTGGCCTCGGAAGGTTCGGTTCACCCCTCCACTTT
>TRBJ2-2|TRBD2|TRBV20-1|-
CSAPSGGAVTGELFF
TGCAGTGCTCCTTCCGGGGGGGCTGTCACCGGGGAGCTGTTTTTT
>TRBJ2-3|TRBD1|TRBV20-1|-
CSASPGQGAADTQYF
TGCAGTGCTAGTCCGGGACAGGGGGCCGCAGATACGCAGTATTTT
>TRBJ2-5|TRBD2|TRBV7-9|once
CASSFRAGGPGETQYF
TGTGCCAGCAGCTTTAGAGCGGGAGGGCCTGGAGAGACCCAGTACTTC
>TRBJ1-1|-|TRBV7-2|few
CASSLGGQIMNTEAFF
TGTGCCAGCAGCTTAGGGGGACAAATCATGAACACTGAAGCTTTCTTT
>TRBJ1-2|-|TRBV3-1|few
CASSPQLGYGYIF
TGTGCCAGCAGCCCTCAACTGGGGTATGGCTACATCTTC
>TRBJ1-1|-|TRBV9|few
CASSVWGGTEAFF
TGTGCCAGCAGCGTATGGGGGGGCACTGAAGCTTTCTTT
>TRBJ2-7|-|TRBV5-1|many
CASSLGSSGTYEQYF
TGCGCCAGCAGCTTGGGTAGTAGCGGCACCTACGAGCAGTACTTC
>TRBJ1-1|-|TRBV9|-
CASSPYRENAEAFF
TGTGCCAGCAGCCCGTACAGGGAGAACGCTGAAGCTTTCTTT
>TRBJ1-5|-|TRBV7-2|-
CASRSGSSNQPQHF
TGTGCCAGCCGCTCCGGGTCTAGCAATCAGCCCCAGCATTTT
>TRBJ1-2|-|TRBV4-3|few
CASSQDRATYGYTF
TGCGCCAGCAGCCAAGACAGGGCGACCTATGGCTACACCTTC
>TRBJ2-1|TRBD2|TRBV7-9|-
CASSPLAGGVGEQFF
TGTGCCAGCAGCCCACTAGCGGGGGGCGTCGGTGAGCAGTTCTTC
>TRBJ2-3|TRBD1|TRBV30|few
CAWSPSGGFTDTQYF
TGTGCCTGGAGTCCCTCAGGGGGATTCACGGATACGCAGTATTTT
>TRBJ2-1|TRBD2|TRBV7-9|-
CASSLAPLAGIWNEQFF
TGTGCCAGCAGCTTAGCCCCACTAGCGGGGATTTGGAATGAGCAGTTCTTC
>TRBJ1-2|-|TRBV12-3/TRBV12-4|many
CASSPTTGAFYTF
TGTGCCAGCAGCCCCACGACAGGCGCCTTCTACACCTTC
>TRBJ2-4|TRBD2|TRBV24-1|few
CATSDSLAGGEGNIQYF
TGTGCCACCAGTGATTCTCTAGCGGGGGGAGAGGGAAACATTCAGTACTTC
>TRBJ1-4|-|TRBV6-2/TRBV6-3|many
CASTFVSGKLFF
TGTGCCAGCACCTTCGTGAGCGGAAAACTGTTTTTT
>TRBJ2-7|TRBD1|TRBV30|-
CAWRAAGGGFEQYF
TGTGCCTGGAGGGCCGCAGGGGGCGGATTCGAGCAGTACTTC
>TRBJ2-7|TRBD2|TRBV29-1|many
CSVEPAGSYEQYF
TGCAGCGTTGAACCAGCGGGGTCCTACGAGCAGTACTTC
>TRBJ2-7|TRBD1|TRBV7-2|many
CASSNHYPGQGKNEQYF
TGTGCCAGCAGCAACCATTACCCGGGACAGGGTAAAAACGAGCAGTACTTC
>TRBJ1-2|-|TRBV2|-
CANTLMEGTPNYGYTF
TGTGCCAACACCCTCATGGAGGGGACACCTAACTATGGCTACACCTTC
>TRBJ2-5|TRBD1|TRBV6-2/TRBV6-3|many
CASSRSGTGMSKTQYF
TGTGCCAGCAGTAGATCCGGGACAGGGATGTCGAAGACCCAGTACTTC
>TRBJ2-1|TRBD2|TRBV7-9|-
CATQAGGPFDEQFF
TGTGCCACCCAAGCGGGAGGGCCTTTCGATGAGCAGTTCTTC
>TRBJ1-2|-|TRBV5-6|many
CASSRRGAGKGGYTF
TGTGCCAGCAGCCGTCGGGGGGCGGGCAAAGGCGGCTACACCTTC
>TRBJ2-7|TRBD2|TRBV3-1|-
CASSSAGTSDPYEQYF
TGTGCCAGCAGCTCAGCCGGGACTAGCGACCCCTACGAGCAGTACTTC
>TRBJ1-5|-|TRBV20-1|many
CSAKGTFDHPQHF
TGCAGTGCTAAAGGGACATTTGATCATCCCCAGCATTTT
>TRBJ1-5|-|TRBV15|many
CATSRDLGPNQPQHF
TGTGCCACCAGCAGAGATTTGGGGCCGAATCAGCCCCAGCATTTT
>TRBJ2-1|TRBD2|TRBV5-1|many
CASSLARSGGRDEQFF
TGCGCCAGCAGCTTGGCCCGGAGCGGGGGGAGGGATGAGCAGTTCTTC
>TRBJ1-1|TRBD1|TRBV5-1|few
CASSKDRGRLNTEAFF
TGCGCCAGCAGTAAGGACAGGGGAAGATTGAACACTGAAGCTTTCTTT
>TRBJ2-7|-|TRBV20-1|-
CSARREGYEQYF
TGCAGTGCTAGACGGGAAGGCTACGAGCAGTACTTC
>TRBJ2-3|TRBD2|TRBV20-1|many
CSARSLAVVNTQYF
TGCAGTGCTCGCTCACTAGCGGTGGTTAATACGCAGTATTTT
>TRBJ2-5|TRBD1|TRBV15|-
CATSRTGTSTKQYF
TGTGCCACCAGCCGGACAGGAACCTCTACGAAGCAGTACTTC
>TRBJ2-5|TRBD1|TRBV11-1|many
CASSLARDRMKETQYF
TGTGCCAGCAGCTTAGCCAGGGACAGGATGAAGGAGACCCAGTACTTC
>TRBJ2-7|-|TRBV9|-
CASSVAEGFEQYF
TGTGCCAGCAGCGTAGCTGAGGGGTTTGAGCAGTACTTC